A single T cell receptor (beta chain) is shown here with its context. Using immunoSEQ multiplex PCR, the repertoire was profiled, and TCRdb retains in-frame clones only, with some absent. The sample contains around 130,000 clones, 85% to 90% of which appear only once. This sample was included in a study of cytomegalovirus exposure and HLA in healthy donors. The V end was cut by 0 bases, the J end by 5 bases, with 10 bases between. CDR3 size: 14 residues. Germline CDR1 reads SGHAT; CDR2 reads FQDESV (reference sequence). Sequencing used PBMCs. This chain connects TRBV11-1 to TRBJ1-1, with D unresolved. The receptor's source is a young man in good health and CMV-seronegative. In DNA, the CDR3 is TGTGCCAGCAGCTTAGCCTCCGGAGGGACTGAAGCTTTCTTT. It codes for CASSLASGGTEAFF.